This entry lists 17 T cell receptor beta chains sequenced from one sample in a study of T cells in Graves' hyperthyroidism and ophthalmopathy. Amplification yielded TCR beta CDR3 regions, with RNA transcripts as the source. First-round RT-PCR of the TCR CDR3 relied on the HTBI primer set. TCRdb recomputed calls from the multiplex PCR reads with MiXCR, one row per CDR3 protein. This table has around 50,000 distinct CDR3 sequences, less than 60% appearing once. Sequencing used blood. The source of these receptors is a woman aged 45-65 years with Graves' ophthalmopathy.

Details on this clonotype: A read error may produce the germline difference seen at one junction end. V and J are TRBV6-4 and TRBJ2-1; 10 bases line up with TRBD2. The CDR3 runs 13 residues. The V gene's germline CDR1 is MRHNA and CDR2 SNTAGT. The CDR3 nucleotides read TGTGCCAGCAGTCCCGGGACTAGCGATGAGCAGTCCTTC. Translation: CASSPGTSDEQSF.

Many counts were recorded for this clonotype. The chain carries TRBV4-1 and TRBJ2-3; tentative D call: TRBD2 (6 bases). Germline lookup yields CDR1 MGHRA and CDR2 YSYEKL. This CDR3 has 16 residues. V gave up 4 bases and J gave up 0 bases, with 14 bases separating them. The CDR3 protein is CASSLLEGGSTDTQYF. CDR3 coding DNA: TGCGCCAGCAGCCTTCTGGAGGGTGGAAGCACAGATACGCAGTATTTT.

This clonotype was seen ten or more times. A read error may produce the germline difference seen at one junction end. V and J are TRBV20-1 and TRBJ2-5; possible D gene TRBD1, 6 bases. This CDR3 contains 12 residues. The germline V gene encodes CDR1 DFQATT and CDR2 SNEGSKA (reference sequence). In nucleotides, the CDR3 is TGCAGTGCACGGACAGATAGAGAGGCCCAGTACTTC. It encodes CSARTDREAQYF.

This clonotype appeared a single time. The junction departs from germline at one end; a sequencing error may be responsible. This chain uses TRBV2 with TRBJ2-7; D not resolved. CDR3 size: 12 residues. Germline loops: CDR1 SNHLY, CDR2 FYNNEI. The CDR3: CAGSEGRYEQYF. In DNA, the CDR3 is TGTGCCGGCAGTGAAGGCCGGTACGAGCAATACTTC.

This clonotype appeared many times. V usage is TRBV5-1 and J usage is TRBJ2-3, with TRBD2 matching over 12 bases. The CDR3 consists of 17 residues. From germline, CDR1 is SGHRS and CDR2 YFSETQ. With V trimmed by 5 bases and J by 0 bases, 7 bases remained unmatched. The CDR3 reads CASSLGTSGSSTDTQYF. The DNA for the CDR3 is TGCGCCAGCAGTTTAGGGACTAGCGGGTCGAGCACAGATACGCAGTATTTT.

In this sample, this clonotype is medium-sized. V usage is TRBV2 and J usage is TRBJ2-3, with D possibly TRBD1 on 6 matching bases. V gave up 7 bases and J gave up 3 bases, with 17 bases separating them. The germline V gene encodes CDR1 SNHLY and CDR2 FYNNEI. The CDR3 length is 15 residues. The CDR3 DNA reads TGTGCCAGCAAGGCCACACAGGGACGTACAGATACGCAGTATTTT. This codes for CASKATQGRTDTQYF. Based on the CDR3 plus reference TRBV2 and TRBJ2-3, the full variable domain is EPEVTQTPSHQVTQMGQEVILRCVPISNHLYFYWYRQILGQKVEFLVSFYNNEISEKSEIFDDQFSVERPDGSNFTLKIRSTKLEDSAMYFCASKATQGRTDTQYFGPGTRLTVL.

The CDR3 region is CASSPQQGANEKLFF. The CDR3 DNA reads as TGTGCCAGCTCACCACAACAGGGGGCTAATGAAAAACTGTTTTTT. The gene calls are TRBV7-9 and TRBJ1-4; 8 nucleotides align to TRBD1. The trim removed 8 bases at V and 3 bases at J, leaving 8 bases unmatched. The CDR3 loop spans 15 amino acids. Germline V CDR1 and CDR2: SEHNR, FQNEAQ (reference sequence).

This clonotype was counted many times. In DNA, the CDR3 is TGCAGTGCTAACACGGCCGGGAGCGGAGGGGCAGATACGCAGTATTTT. Translation gives CSANTAGSGGADTQYF. The rearrangement uses TRBV20-1 and TRBJ2-3; a possible D gene is TRBD2 (6 bases). CDR3 length: 16 amino acids. Germline V gene data show CDR1 as DFQATT and CDR2 as SNEGSKA (reference sequence). The ends were cut back, 4 bases at V and 4 bases at J, with 21 bases in the middle.

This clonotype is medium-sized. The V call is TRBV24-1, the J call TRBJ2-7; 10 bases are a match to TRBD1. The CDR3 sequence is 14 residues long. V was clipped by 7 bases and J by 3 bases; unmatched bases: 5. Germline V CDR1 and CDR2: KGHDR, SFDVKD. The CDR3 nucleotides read TGTGCCACCAGCCCAAGGGACAGGGGCTACGAGCAGTACTTC. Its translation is CATSPRDRGYEQYF.

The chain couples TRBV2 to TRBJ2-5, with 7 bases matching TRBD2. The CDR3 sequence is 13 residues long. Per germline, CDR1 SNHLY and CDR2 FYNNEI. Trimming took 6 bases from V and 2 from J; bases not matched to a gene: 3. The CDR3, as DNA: TGTGCCAGCAGGCTAGCGGTTCAAGAGACCCAGTACTTC. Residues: CASRLAVQETQYF.

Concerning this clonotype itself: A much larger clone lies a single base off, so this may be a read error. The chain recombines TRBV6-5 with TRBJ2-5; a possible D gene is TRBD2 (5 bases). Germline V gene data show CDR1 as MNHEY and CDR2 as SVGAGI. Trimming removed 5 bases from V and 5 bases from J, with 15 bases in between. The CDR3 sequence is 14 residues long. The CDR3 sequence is CASSQTLEVETQYF. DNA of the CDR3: TGTGCCAGCAGTCAAACGCTGGAGGTTGAGACCCAGTACTTC.

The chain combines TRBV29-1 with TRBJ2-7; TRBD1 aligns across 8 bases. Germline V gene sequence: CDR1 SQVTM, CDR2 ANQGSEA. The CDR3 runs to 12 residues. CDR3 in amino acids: CNLRDRRNEQYF. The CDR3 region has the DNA TGCAACCTCCGGGACAGGCGAAACGAGCAGTACTTC.

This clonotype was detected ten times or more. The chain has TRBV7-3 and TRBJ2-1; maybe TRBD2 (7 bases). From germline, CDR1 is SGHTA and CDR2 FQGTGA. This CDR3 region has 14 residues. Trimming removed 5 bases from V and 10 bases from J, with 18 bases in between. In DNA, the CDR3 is TGTGCCAGCAGCCCGGGGGGCGGGCAAGCGGAGCAGTTCTTC. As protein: CASSPGGGQAEQFF.

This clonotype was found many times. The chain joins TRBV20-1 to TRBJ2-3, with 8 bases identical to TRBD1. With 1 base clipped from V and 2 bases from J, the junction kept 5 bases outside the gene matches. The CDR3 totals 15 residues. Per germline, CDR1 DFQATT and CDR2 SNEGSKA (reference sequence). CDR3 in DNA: TGCAGTGCTAGAGCGGACAGGGAATACACAGATACGCAGTATTTT. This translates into CSARADREYTDTQYF.

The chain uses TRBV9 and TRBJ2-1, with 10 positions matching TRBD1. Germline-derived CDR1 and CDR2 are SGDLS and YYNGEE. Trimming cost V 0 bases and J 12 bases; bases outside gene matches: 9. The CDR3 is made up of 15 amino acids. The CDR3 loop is CASSVGGTGEDTQFF. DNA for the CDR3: TGTGCCAGCAGCGTAGGCGGGACAGGGGAAGATACGCAGTTCTTC.

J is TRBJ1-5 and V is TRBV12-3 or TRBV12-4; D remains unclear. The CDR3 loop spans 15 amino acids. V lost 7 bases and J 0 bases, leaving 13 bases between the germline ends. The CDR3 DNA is TGTGCCAGCAAACTAGCCGGGAATAGCAATCAGCCCCAGCATTTT. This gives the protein CASKLAGNSNQPQHF.

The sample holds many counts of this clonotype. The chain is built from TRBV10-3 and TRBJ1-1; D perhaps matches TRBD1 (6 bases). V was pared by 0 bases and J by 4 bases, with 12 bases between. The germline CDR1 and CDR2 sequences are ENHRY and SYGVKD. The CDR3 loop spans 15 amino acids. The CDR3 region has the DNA TGTGCCATCAGTGAGTCGACAGGCATGGGCACTGAAGCTTTCTTT. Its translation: CAISESTGMGTEAFF.